These T cell receptor beta chains were read from a single sample in a study of T cell responses to AZD1222 COVID-19 vaccine. TCRdb's copy holds only in-frame clones and misses some; the assay was immunoSEQ multiplex PCR. The repertoire holds about 150,000 clones, with approximately 91% as singletons. The sequences come from peripheral blood, collected 28 days after the second AZD1222 dose. These receptors all stem from an adult who received the AZD1222 COVID-19 vaccine. Both conserved end residues are part of each CDR3. D genes are given only for firm matches. Only part of the rows carry a size: once, few, many, or a class if the clone is expanded.

CDR3: CASSLDGHRGAGANVLTF
DNA: TGTGCCAGCAGCTTGGATGGACACCGGGGGGCTGGGGCCAACGTCCTGACTTTC
J: TRBJ2-6
V: TRBV5-6
size: .
D: TRBD2

CDR3: CASSLTGNRNEQYF
DNA: TGTGCCAGCAGCTTGACAGGGAACAGGAACGAGCAGTACTTC
J: TRBJ2-7
V: TRBV7-9
size: .
D: TRBD1

CDR3: CASSGGGLGQPQHF
DNA: TGTGCCAGCAGCGGTGGGGGGCTGGGTCAGCCCCAGCATTTT
J: TRBJ1-5
V: TRBV14
size: .
D: .

CDR3: CASSPPVVTTTDTQYF
DNA: TGTGCCAGCTCACCACCAGTGGTTACTACGACAGATACGCAGTATTTT
J: TRBJ2-3
V: TRBV18
size: .
D: .

CDR3: CASSSTGTSYNEQFF
DNA: TGCGCCAGCAGCTCGACCGGGACTAGCTACAATGAGCAGTTCTTC
J: TRBJ2-1
V: TRBV5-1
size: .
D: TRBD2

CDR3: CSVIRQSSYEQYF
DNA: TGCAGCGTGATTAGACAGAGCTCCTACGAGCAGTACTTC
J: TRBJ2-7
V: TRBV29-1
size: .
D: .

CDR3: CASSFSGAKNTEAFF
DNA: TGCGCCAGCAGCTTTTCAGGGGCTAAGAACACTGAAGCTTTCTTT
J: TRBJ1-1
V: TRBV5-1
size: .
D: .

CDR3: CASQLRDRGSNEQFF
DNA: TGTGCCTCCCAACTCCGGGACAGGGGCTCCAATGAGCAGTTCTTC
J: TRBJ2-1
V: TRBV10-3
size: once
D: TRBD1

CDR3: CASSQEAAGGDLRYEQYF
DNA: TGCGCCAGCAGCCAAGAGGCGGCAGGGGGGGACCTCCGGTACGAGCAGTACTTC
J: TRBJ2-7
V: TRBV4-1
size: .
D: .

CDR3: CASSGTAGTSIYGYTF
DNA: TGTGCCAGTAGTGGGACAGCGGGAACATCGATCTATGGCTACACCTTC
J: TRBJ1-2
V: TRBV19
size: .
D: TRBD1

CDR3: CAISESSYSNQPQHF
DNA: TGTGCCATCAGTGAGTCAAGTTATAGCAATCAGCCCCAGCATTTT
J: TRBJ1-5
V: TRBV10-3
size: .
D: .

CDR3: CASSYSGGRVAFF
DNA: TGTGCCAGCAGTTACTCGGGAGGGAGGGTAGCTTTCTTT
J: TRBJ1-1
V: TRBV6-5
size: .
D: .

CDR3: CASSLRASLQETQYF
DNA: TGTGCCAGCAGCTTAAGGGCAAGCCTCCAAGAGACCCAGTACTTC
J: TRBJ2-5
V: TRBV7-3
size: .
D: .

CDR3: CASSAGQGAHEQYF
DNA: TGTGCCAGCAGCGCCGGACAGGGGGCACACGAGCAGTACTTC
J: TRBJ2-7
V: TRBV7-9
size: .
D: TRBD1

CDR3: CSVENTLNTEAFF
DNA: TGCAGCGTTGAAAACACCCTGAACACTGAAGCTTTCTTT
J: TRBJ1-1
V: TRBV29-1
size: .
D: .

CDR3: CASSLITEIF
DNA: TGTGCCAGCAGCCTAATAACCGAAATCTTT
J: TRBJ1-1
V: TRBV7-8
size: .
D: .

CDR3: CASSQRTGREQYF
DNA: TGTGCCAGCAGCCAGAGGACAGGGCGCGAGCAGTACTTC
J: TRBJ2-7
V: TRBV7-2
size: few
D: TRBD1

CDR3: CASSVWEGIAYEQYF
DNA: TGTGCCAGCAGTGTATGGGAGGGGATTGCCTACGAGCAGTACTTC
J: TRBJ2-7
V: TRBV2
size: .
D: TRBD2

CDR3: CASSLDPLSYNEQFF
DNA: TGCGCCAGCAGTCTAGACCCGCTCTCCTACAATGAGCAGTTCTTC
J: TRBJ2-1
V: TRBV5-1
size: few
D: .

CDR3: CASSEGWGGITEAFF
DNA: TGTGCCAGCAGCGAGGGATGGGGGGGGATCACTGAAGCTTTCTTT
J: TRBJ1-1
V: TRBV7-8
size: .
D: .

CDR3: CASSYLGQGSGNTIYF
DNA: TGTGCCAGCAGTTATTTGGGACAGGGCTCTGGAAACACCATATATTTT
J: TRBJ1-3
V: TRBV6-5
size: .
D: TRBD1

CDR3: CASSLTGNTEAFF
DNA: TGTGCCAGCAGCTTAACAGGGAACACTGAAGCTTTCTTT
J: TRBJ1-1
V: TRBV7-3
size: .
D: .

CDR3: CASSPTGFSYGYTF
DNA: TGTGCCAGCAGCCCAACAGGATTCAGCTATGGCTACACCTTC
J: TRBJ1-2
V: TRBV25-1
size: .
D: .

CDR3: CASSQEGTFGSYTF
DNA: TGTGCCAGCAGCCAAGAAGGGACCTTCGGCAGCTACACCTTC
J: TRBJ1-2
V: TRBV3-1/TRBV3-2
size: .
D: .

CDR3: CASSLDRDGYTF
DNA: TGCGCCAGCAGCTTGGACAGGGATGGCTACACCTTC
J: TRBJ1-2
V: TRBV5-1
size: .
D: .

CDR3: CATSRDRGSSGNTIYF
DNA: TGTGCCACCAGCAGAGATAGAGGTAGCTCTGGAAACACCATATATTTT
J: TRBJ1-3
V: TRBV15
size: .
D: .

CDR3: CASSATGGYGYTF
DNA: TGTGCCAGTAGCGCGACAGGGGGCTATGGCTACACCTTC
J: TRBJ1-2
V: TRBV19
size: .
D: TRBD1

CDR3: CSVTAGAGGQETQYF
DNA: TGCAGCGTAACCGCGGGAGCCGGTGGCCAAGAGACCCAGTACTTC
J: TRBJ2-5
V: TRBV29-1
size: once
D: TRBD2

CDR3: CASSTAGPYEQYF
DNA: TGTGCCAGTAGTACCGCCGGACCCTACGAGCAGTACTTC
J: TRBJ2-7
V: TRBV19
size: once
D: .

CDR3: CASSLKPGGTEAFF
DNA: TGTGCCAGCAGCTTGAAACCTGGGGGGACTGAAGCTTTCTTT
J: TRBJ1-1
V: TRBV11-1
size: .
D: .

CDR3: CASSPTRTSGGVIDEQFF
DNA: TGTGCCAGCAGCCCTACCCGGACTAGCGGAGGAGTAATAGATGAGCAGTTCTTC
J: TRBJ2-1
V: TRBV11-3
size: .
D: TRBD2

CDR3: CASGSSSGTGGYNEQFF
DNA: TGTGCTAGTGGTTCCTCATCCGGGACAGGGGGATACAATGAGCAGTTCTTC
J: TRBJ2-1
V: TRBV12-5
size: .
D: TRBD1

CDR3: CASSQVSRGDQPQHF
DNA: TGCGCCAGCAGCCAAGTAAGCAGGGGAGATCAGCCCCAGCATTTT
J: TRBJ1-5
V: TRBV4-1
size: .
D: .

CDR3: CAISEGVRGYTF
DNA: TGTGCCATCAGTGAAGGGGTTCGTGGCTACACCTTC
J: TRBJ1-2
V: TRBV10-3
size: .
D: .

CDR3: CASSQEDRGGDYGYTF
DNA: TGTGCCAGCAGCCAAGAAGATCGGGGGGGAGACTATGGCTACACCTTC
J: TRBJ1-2
V: TRBV4-2
size: .
D: .

CDR3: CRGGVGSPLHF
DNA: TGCCGAGGGGGGGTTGGATCACCCCTCCACTTT
J: TRBJ1-6
V: TRBV10-1
size: .
D: .

CDR3: CASSQVTSGGPHEQYF
DNA: TGTGCCAGCAGTCAAGTTACGAGCGGGGGGCCCCACGAGCAGTACTTC
J: TRBJ2-7
V: TRBV6-1
size: .
D: TRBD2

CDR3: CASSVEPFARGGEQFF
DNA: TGTGCCAGCAGCGTAGAGCCATTTGCGCGGGGAGGTGAGCAGTTCTTC
J: TRBJ2-1
V: TRBV9
size: .
D: .

CDR3: CASSLGQESYGYTF
DNA: TGTGCCAGCAGCCTGGGACAGGAGTCCTATGGCTACACCTTC
J: TRBJ1-2
V: TRBV28
size: .
D: TRBD1

CDR3: CATTEASEQYF
DNA: TGTGCCACCACGGAGGCCTCCGAGCAGTACTTC
J: TRBJ2-7
V: TRBV24-1
size: .
D: .

CDR3: CASSQIGQLDTQYF
DNA: TGCGCCAGCAGCCAAATAGGGCAGTTAGATACGCAGTATTTT
J: TRBJ2-3
V: TRBV5-1
size: .
D: .

CDR3: CASSFRQGGLKAFF
DNA: TGTGCCAGCAGCTTTAGACAGGGAGGTTTGAAAGCTTTCTTT
J: TRBJ1-1
V: TRBV11-2
size: .
D: TRBD1

CDR3: CASTSNSGMSNQPQHF
DNA: TGTGCCAGCACCTCCAATAGCGGAATGAGCAATCAGCCCCAGCATTTT
J: TRBJ1-5
V: TRBV5-6
size: .
D: .

CDR3: CSAKQTDTQYF
DNA: TGCAGTGCTAAGCAAACAGATACGCAGTATTTT
J: TRBJ2-3
V: TRBV20-1
size: .
D: .

CDR3: CASSLAVRWRETQYF
DNA: TGTGCCAGCAGCTTAGCTGTCAGATGGAGAGAGACCCAGTACTTC
J: TRBJ2-5
V: TRBV11-1
size: .
D: .

CDR3: CASSKTRTRYEQYF
DNA: TGTGCCAGTAGTAAGACACGTACTCGCTACGAGCAGTACTTC
J: TRBJ2-7
V: TRBV19
size: once
D: .

CDR3: CASSYSALGSGNTIYF
DNA: TGTGCCAGCAGTTACTCGGCCCTCGGGTCTGGAAACACCATATATTTT
J: TRBJ1-3
V: TRBV6-5
size: .
D: .

CDR3: CASSYQDWNTEAFF
DNA: TGTGCCAGCAGTTACCAGGACTGGAACACTGAAGCTTTCTTT
J: TRBJ1-1
V: TRBV6-6
size: .
D: .

CDR3: CASSTQPRTGNGYGYTF
DNA: TGTGCCAGCTCAACTCAACCTAGGACAGGGAATGGCTATGGCTACACCTTC
J: TRBJ1-2
V: TRBV18
size: once
D: TRBD1

CDR3: CASSPGVGSRAEAFF
DNA: TGTGCCAGCTCACCCGGTGTCGGATCCAGGGCTGAAGCTTTCTTT
J: TRBJ1-1
V: TRBV18
size: .
D: .

CDR3: CATSPIPGGGEKLFF
DNA: TGTGCCACCAGCCCTATTCCAGGGGGCGGGGAAAAACTGTTTTTT
J: TRBJ1-4
V: TRBV15
size: .
D: TRBD1

CDR3: CASSRTGYNSPLHF
DNA: TGTGCCAGCAGTCGGACGGGCTATAATTCACCCCTCCACTTT
J: TRBJ1-6
V: TRBV5-4
size: .
D: .

CDR3: CASSVGTRGLEEQYF
DNA: TGTGCCAGCAGCGTAGGGACTAGGGGCCTCGAAGAGCAGTACTTC
J: TRBJ2-7
V: TRBV9
size: .
D: TRBD2

CDR3: CASSASGGTSTDTQYF
DNA: TGTGCCAGCAGCGCCTCGGGAGGTACTAGCACAGATACGCAGTATTTT
J: TRBJ2-3
V: TRBV27
size: .
D: TRBD2